These 6 T cell receptor beta chains originate from one sample sequenced in a study of T cells in localized non-small cell lung cancer. The protocol was immunoSEQ multiplex PCR, while the TCRdb copy is restricted to in-frame clones and leaves out a portion. The repertoire has over a thousand clones, roughly 23% of them found once; the top ten carry 25%. The specimen was lung tumor tissue, collected before any cancer treatment. These receptors were taken from a male donor aged 60 or over with stage III lung adenocarcinoma.

This clone is judged medium-sized (0.01 to 0.1%). The chain has TRBV6-8 and TRBJ1-6, with 7 bases identical to TRBD1. This CDR3 has 16 residues. Germline assignment: CDR1 MNHGY and CDR2 SAAAGT. Losses at the gene ends were 0 bases for V and 5 bases for J; bases not matched to a gene: 4. Here the CDR3 reads CASSYSQTGHNSPLHF. The CDR3 coding sequence is TGTGCCAGCAGTTACTCACAGACAGGGCATAATTCACCCCTCCACTTT.

V is TRBV18 and J is TRBJ2-1; 9 bases fit TRBD1. With V trimmed by 4 bases and J by 5 bases, 9 bases remained unmatched. Germline V gene sequence: CDR1 KGHSH, CDR2 LQKENI. This CDR3 spans 16 amino acids. This CDR3 reads CASSQDRGILDNEQFF. In DNA form, the CDR3 reads TGTGCCAGCTCACAAGACAGGGGGATTCTAGACAATGAGCAGTTCTTC. The whole variable domain, remainder taken from reference TRBV18 and TRBJ2-1, is NAGVMQNPRHLVRRRGQEARLRCSPMKGHSHVYWYRQLPEEGLKFMVYLQKENIIDESGMPKERFSAEFPKEGPSILRIQQVVRGDSAAYFCASSQDRGILDNEQFFGPGTRLTVL.

The chain couples TRBV30 to TRBJ1-1, with TRBD1 as a possible D gene (6 bases). Germline CDR1 is GTSNPN and CDR2 is SVGIG (reference sequence). The CDR3 is made up of 12 amino acids. V lost 5 bases to trimming and J lost 5 bases, with 12 bases between them. In DNA, the CDR3 is TGTGCCTGGTTAAGTCAGGGGACTGAAGCTTTCTTT. This translates into CAWLSQGTEAFF.

The table lists this clone with a few counts. V and J are TRBV7-5 and TRBJ1-2. TRBV7-5 is an annotated pseudogene. The CDR3 runs 14 residues. CDR3 region: CASSPPWAGRGYTF. The CDR3 nucleotides are TGTGCCAGCAGCCCCCCGTGGGCAGGGAGAGGCTACACCTTC.

The J gene is TRBJ1-1, the V gene TRBV18; the D is unclear. Germline CDR1 and CDR2: KGHSH and LQKENI. Trimming left V 1 base short and J 2 bases short, with 14 bases between. This CDR3 has 16 residues. The CDR3 region has the DNA TGTGCCAGCTCACCACGGACGAACTCGCCTAACACTGAAGCTTTCTTT. It encodes CASSPRTNSPNTEAFF.

This clone was picked up a small number of times. The CDR3 sequence: CASSIDHRYTDTQYF. The CDR3 DNA reads TGTGCCAGTAGTATAGATCACAGGTACACAGATACGCAGTATTTT. The gene calls are TRBV19 and TRBJ2-3, with D maybe TRBD1 (5 bases). CDR3 length: 15 residues. The germline V gene encodes CDR1 LNHDA and CDR2 SQIVND (reference sequence). The V end lost 0 bases, the J end lost 2 bases, and 9 bases lay between the germline ends.